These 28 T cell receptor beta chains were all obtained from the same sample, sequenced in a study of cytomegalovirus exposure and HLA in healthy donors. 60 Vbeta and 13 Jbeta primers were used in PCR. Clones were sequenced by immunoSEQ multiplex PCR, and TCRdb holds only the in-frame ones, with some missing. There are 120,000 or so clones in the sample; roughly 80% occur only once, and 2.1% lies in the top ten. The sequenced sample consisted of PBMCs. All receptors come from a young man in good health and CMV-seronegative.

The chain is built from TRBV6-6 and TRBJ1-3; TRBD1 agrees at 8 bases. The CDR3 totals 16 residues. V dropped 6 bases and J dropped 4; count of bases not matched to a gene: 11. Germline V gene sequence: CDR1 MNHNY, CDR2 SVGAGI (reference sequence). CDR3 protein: CASSPVGQGVGNTIYF. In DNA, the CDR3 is TGTGCCAGCAGCCCCGTCGGACAGGGTGTGGGAAACACCATATATTTT.

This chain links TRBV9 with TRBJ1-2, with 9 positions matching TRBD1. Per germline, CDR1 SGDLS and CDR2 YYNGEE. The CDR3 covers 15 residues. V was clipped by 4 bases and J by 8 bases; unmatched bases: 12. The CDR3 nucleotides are TGTGCCAGCAGCCCGACGACAGGGGGGTTTGGGGGCTACACCTTC. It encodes CASSPTTGGFGGYTF. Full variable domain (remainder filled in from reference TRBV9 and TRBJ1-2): DSGVTQTPKHLITATGQRVTLRCSPRSGDLSVYWYQQSLDQGLQFLIQYYNGEERAKGNILERFSAQQFPDLHSELNLSSLELGDSALYFCASSPTTGGFGGYTFGSGTRLTVV.

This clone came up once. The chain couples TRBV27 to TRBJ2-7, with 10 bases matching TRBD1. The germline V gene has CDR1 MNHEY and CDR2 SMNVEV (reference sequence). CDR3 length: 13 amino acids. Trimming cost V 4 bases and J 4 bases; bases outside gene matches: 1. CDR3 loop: CASSWDRGYEQYF. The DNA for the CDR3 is TGTGCCAGCAGTTGGGACAGGGGTTACGAGCAGTACTTC.

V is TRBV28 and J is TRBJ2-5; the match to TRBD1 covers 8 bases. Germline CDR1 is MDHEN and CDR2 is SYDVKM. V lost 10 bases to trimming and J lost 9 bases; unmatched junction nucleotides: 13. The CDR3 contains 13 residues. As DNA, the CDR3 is TGTGCCACCCGGACAGGGTCAATCAAGGCCCAGTACTTC. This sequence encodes CATRTGSIKAQYF.

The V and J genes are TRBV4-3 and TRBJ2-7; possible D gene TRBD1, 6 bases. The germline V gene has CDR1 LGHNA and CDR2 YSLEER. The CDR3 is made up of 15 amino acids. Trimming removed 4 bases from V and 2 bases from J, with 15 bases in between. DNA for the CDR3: TGCGCCAGCAGCCCGGGACAACCGAATACCTACGAGCAGTACTTC. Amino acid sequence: CASSPGQPNTYEQYF.

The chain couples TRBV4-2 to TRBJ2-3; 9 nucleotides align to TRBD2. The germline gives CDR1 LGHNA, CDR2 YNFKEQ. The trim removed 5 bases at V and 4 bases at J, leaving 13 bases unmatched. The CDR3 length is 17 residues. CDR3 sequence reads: CASSYGPGLAQSDTQYF. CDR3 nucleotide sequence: TGTGCCAGCAGCTATGGGCCGGGACTAGCTCAGTCAGATACGCAGTATTTT.

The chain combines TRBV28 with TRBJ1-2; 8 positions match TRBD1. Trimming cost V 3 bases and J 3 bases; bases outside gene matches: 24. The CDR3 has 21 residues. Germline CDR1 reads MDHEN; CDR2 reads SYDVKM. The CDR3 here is CASSLVAGGMYSPISDYGYTF. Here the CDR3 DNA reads TGTGCCAGCAGTTTGGTGGCAGGGGGCATGTACTCCCCAATCAGCGACTATGGCTACACCTTC.

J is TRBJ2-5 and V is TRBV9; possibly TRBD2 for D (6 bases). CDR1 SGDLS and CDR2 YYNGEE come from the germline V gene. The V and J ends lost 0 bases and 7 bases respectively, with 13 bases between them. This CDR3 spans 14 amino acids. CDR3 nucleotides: TGTGCCAGCAGCGTAGTCGGCGGGGTTGGGACCCAGTACTTC. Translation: CASSVVGGVGTQYF.

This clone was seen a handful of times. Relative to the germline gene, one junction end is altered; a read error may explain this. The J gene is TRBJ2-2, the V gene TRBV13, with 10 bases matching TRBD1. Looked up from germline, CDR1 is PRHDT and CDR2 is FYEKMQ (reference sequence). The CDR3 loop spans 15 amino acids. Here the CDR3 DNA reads TGTGCCAGCCGCTTGGACAGGGGGGACACCGGGGAGCTGTTTTTT. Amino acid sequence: CASRLDRGDTGELFF.

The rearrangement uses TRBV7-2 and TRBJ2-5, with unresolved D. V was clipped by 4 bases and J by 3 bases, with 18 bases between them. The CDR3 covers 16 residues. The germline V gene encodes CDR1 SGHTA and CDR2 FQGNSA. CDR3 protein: CASSSPRGFREETQYF. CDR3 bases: TGTGCCAGCAGCTCCCCCCGCGGTTTTAGAGAAGAGACCCAGTACTTC.

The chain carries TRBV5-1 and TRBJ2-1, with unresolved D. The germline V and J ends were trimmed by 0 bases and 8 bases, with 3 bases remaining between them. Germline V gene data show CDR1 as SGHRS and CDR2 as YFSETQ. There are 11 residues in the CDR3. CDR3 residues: CASSLAYEQFF. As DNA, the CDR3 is TGCGCCAGCAGCTTGGCGTATGAGCAGTTCTTC. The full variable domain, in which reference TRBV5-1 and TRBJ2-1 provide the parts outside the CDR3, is KAGVTQTPRYLIKTRGQQVTLSCSPISGHRSVSWYQQTPGQGLQFLFEYFSETQRNKGNFPGRFSGRQFSNSRSEMNVSTLELGDSALYLCASSLAYEQFFGPGTRLTVL.

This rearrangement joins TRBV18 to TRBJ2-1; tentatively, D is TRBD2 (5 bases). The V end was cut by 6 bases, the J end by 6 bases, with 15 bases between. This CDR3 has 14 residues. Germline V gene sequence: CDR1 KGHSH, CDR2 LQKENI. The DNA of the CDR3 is TGTGCCAGCTCCCGAGCAGGCGGAGGCAATGAGCAGTTCTTC. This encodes CASSRAGGGNEQFF.

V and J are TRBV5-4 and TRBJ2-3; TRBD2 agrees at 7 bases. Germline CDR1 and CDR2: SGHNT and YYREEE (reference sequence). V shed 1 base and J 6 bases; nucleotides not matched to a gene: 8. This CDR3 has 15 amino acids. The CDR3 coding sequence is TGTGCCAGCAGCTTGAGGCGGGGGTTGCAGGATACGCAGTATTTT. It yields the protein CASSLRRGLQDTQYF.

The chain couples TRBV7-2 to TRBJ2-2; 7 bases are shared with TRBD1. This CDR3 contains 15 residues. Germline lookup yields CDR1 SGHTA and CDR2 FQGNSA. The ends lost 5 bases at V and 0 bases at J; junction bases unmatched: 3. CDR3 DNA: TGTGCCAGCAGCGAGGGGGCCGCGAACACCGGGGAGCTGTTTTTT. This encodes CASSEGAANTGELFF.

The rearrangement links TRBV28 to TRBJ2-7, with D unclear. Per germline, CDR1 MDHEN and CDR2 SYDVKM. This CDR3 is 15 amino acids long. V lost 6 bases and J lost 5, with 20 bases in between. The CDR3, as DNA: TGTGCCAGCAGCACGACTTTTGGCGGAAAAGACGAGCAGTACTTC. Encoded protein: CASSTTFGGKDEQYF.

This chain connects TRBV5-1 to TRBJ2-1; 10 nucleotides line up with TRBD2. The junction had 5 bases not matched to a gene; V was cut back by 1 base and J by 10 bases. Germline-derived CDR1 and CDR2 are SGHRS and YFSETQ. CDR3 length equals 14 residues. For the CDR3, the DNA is TGCGCCAGCAGCTTGTTGCTAGCGGGGGTCGAGCAGTTCTTC. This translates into CASSLLLAGVEQFF.

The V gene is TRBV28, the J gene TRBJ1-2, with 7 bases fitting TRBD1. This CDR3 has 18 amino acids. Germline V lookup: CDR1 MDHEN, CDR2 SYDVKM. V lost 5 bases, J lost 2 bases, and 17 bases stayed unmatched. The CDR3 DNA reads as TGTGCCAGCAGTAAGTTTACAGGGGCTCCTTCGGAAAACTATGGCTACACCTTC. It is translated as CASSKFTGAPSENYGYTF.

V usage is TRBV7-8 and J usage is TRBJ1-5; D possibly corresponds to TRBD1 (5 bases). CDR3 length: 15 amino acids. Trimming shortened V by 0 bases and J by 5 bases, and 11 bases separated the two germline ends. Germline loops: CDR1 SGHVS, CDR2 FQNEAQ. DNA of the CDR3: TGTGCCAGCAGCTTAGCAGGGACTGGCCATCAGCCCCAGCATTTT. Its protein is CASSLAGTGHQPQHF.

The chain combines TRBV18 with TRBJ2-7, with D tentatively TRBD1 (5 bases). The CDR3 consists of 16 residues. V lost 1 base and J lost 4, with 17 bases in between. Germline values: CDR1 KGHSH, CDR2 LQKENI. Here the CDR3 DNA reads TGTGCCAGCTCACCACTTCCCGCCGGACACGGATACGAGCAGTACTTC. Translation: CASSPLPAGHGYEQYF.

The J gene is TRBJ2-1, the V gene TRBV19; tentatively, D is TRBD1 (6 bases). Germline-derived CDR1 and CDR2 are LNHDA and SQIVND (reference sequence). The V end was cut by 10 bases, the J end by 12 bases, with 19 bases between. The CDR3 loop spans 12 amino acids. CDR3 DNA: TGTGCCACCCAGCCGTCGGACAGTATGCAGTTCTTC. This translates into CATQPSDSMQFF.

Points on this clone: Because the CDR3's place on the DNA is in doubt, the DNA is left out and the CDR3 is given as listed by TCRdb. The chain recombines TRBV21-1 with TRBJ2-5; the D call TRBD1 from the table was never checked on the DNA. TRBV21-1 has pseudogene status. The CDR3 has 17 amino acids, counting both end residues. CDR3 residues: CASSNLVGQGAVETQYF.

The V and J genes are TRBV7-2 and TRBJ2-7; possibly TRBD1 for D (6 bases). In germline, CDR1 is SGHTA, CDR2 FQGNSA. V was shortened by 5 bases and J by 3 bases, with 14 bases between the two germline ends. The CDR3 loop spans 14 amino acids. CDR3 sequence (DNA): TGTGCCAGCAGCCCCCGGGACATGGGCTACGAGCAGTACTTC. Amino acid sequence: CASSPRDMGYEQYF.

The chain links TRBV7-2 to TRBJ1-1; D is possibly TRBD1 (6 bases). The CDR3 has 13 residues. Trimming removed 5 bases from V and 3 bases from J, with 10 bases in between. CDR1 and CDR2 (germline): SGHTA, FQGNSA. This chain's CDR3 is CASSRGGYTEAFF. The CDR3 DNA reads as TGTGCCAGCAGCAGGGGGGGGTACACTGAAGCTTTCTTT.

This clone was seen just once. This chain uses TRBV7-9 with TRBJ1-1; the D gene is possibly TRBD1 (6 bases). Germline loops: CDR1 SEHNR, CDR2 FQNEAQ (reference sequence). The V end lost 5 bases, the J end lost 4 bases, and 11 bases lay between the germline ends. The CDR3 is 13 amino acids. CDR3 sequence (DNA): TGTGCCAGCAGCAGGGGGTTGGGCACTGAAGCTTTCTTT. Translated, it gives CASSRGLGTEAFF.

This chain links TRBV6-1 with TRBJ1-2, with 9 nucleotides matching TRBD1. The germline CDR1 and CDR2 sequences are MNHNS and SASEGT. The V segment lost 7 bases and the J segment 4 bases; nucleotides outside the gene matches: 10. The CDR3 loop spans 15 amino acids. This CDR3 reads CASTETGTGSYGYTF. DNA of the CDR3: TGTGCCAGCACCGAAACCGGGACAGGGAGCTATGGCTACACCTTC.

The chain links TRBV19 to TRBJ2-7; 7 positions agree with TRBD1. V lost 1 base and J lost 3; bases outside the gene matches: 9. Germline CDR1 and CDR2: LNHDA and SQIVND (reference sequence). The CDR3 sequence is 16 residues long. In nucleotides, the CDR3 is TGTGCCAGTAGTATAGGTACAGGGGAGCCGTACTACGAGCAGTACTTC. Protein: CASSIGTGEPYYEQYF.

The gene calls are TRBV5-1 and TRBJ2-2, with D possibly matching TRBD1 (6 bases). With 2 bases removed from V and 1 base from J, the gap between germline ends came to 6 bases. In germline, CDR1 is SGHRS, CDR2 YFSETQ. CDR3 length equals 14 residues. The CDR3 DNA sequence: TGCGCCAGCAGCTTACAGGGGAACACCGGGGAGCTGTTTTTT. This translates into CASSLQGNTGELFF.

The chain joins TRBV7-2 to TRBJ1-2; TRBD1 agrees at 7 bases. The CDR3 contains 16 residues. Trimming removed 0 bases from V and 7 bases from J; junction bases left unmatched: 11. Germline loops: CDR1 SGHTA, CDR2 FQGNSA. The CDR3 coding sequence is TGTGCCAGCAGCTTAGCGGGTCAACAGGGGCCCGGTGGCTACACCTTC. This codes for CASSLAGQQGPGGYTF.